This T cell receptor (beta chain) was observed in a study of beta chain features in type 1 diabetes. Background on the study: Healthy donors and patients had similar age, gender and cell yields.

V was clipped by 1 base and J by 5 bases; unmatched bases: 9. The V gene's germline CDR1 is SGHAT and CDR2 FQNNGV. The CDR3 length is 16 residues. Expressed TCRB transcripts were sequenced because the entire RNA isolate underwent reverse transcription. Assay: immunoSEQ multiplex PCR; the TCRdb copy retains only in-frame clones and omits some. The repertoire has around 250,000 clones, approximately 14% of them found once; the top ten carry 0.015% to 0.02%. As regards this clone: What it binds is not known.

Study findings and constraints: Within each of all four CD4+ subsets, Type 1 diabetes patients had TCRB CDR3s that were moderately but significantly shorter. It was among patients, rather than healthy donors, that naive, central memory and Treg TCRB repertoires appeared more similar.

CD4+ cells of the naive, central memory, regulatory and stem cell-like memory types were sorted via CD45RO/CCR7/CD25/CD127/CD95/CD27. All sorted populations exceeded 95% purity. Sequencing was performed on naive CD4+ T cells from blood. The rearrangement links TRBV11-2 to TRBJ2-7; 9 bases are a match to TRBD1. This clonotype was obtained from a man aged 25-45 years with type 1 diabetes. The DNA for the CDR3 is TGTGCCAGCAGCTTAGCGGGGACAGGGCGAGGCAACGAGCAGTACTTC. Amino acid sequence: CASSLAGTGRGNEQYF.